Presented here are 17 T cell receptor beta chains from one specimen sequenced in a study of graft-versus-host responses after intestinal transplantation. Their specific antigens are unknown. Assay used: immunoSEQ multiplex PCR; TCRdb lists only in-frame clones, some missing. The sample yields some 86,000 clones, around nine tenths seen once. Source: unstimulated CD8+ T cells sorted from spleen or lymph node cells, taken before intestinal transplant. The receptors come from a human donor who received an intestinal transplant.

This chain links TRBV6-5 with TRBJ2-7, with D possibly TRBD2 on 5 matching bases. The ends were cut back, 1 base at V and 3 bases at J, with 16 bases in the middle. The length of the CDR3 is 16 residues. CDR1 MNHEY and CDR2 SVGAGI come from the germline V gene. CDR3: CASSYLAGDYLYEQYF. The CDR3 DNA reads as TGTGCCAGCAGTTACTTGGCAGGCGACTACCTCTACGAGCAGTACTTC.

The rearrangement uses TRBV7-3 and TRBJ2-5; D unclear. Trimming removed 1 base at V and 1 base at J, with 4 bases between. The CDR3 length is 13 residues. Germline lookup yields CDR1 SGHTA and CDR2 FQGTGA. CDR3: CASSLIPQETQYF. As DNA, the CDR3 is TGTGCCAGCAGCTTAATCCCCCAAGAGACCCAGTACTTC.

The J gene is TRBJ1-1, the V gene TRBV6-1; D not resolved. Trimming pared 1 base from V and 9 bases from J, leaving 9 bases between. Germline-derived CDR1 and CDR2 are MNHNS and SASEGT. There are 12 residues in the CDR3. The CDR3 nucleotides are TGTGCCAGCAGTGAAGGAAGTCTAAAAGCTTTCTTT. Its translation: CASSEGSLKAFF.

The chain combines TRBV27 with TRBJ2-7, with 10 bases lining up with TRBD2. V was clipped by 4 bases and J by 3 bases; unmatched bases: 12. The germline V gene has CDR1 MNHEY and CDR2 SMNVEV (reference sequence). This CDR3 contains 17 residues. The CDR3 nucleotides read TGTGCCAGCAGTTCACGGCTAGCGGGAGATACTAGCTACGAGCAGTACTTC. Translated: CASSSRLAGDTSYEQYF.

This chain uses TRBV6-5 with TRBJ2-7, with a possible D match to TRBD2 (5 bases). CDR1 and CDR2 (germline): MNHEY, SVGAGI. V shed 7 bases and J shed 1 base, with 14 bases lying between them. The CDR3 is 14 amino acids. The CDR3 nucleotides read TGTGCCAGCACCTCACCGAGGGATTCCTACGAGCAGTACTTC. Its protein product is CASTSPRDSYEQYF.

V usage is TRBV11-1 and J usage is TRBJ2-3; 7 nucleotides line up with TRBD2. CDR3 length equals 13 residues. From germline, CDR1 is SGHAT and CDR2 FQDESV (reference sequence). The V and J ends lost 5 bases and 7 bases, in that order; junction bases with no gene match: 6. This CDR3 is CASSPWGGYTQYF. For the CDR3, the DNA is TGTGCCAGCAGCCCCTGGGGGGGGTATACGCAGTATTTT. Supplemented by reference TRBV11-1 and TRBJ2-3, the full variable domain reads EAEVAQSPRYKITEKSQAVAFWCDPISGHATLYWYRQILGQGPELLVQFQDESVVDDSQLPKDRFSAERLKGVDSTLKIQPAELGDSAMYLCASSPWGGYTQYFGPGTRLTVL.

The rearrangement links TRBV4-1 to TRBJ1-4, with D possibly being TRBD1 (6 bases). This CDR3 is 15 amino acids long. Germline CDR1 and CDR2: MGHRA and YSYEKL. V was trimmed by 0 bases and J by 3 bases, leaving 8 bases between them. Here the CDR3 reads CASSQEGAPNEKLFF. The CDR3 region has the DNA TGCGCCAGCAGCCAAGAGGGGGCTCCTAATGAAAAACTGTTTTTT.

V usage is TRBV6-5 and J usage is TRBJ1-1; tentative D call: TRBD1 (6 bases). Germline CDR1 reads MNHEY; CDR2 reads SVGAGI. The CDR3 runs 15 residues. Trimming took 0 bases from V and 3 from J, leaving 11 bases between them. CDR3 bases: TGTGCCAGCAGTTACTCCGGGGACATGTACACTGAAGCTTTCTTT. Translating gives CASSYSGDMYTEAFF.

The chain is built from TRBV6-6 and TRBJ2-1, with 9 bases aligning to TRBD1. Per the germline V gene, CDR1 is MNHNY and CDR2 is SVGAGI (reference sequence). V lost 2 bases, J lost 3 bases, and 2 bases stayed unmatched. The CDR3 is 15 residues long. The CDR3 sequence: CASSYEDRGYNEQFF. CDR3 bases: TGTGCCAGCAGTTACGAGGACAGGGGCTACAATGAGCAGTTCTTC.

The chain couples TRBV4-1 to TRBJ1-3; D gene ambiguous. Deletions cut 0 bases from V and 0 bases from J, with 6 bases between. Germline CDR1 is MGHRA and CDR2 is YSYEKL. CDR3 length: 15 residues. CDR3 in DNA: TGCGCCAGCAGCCAAGAGAGTCCCTCTGGAAACACCATATATTTT. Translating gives CASSQESPSGNTIYF.

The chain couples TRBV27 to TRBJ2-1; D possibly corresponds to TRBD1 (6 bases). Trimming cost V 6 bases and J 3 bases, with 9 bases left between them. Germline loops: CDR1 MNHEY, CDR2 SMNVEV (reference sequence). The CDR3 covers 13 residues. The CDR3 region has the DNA TGTGCCAGCAGAGAGGGACACTACAATGAGCAGTTCTTC. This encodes CASREGHYNEQFF.

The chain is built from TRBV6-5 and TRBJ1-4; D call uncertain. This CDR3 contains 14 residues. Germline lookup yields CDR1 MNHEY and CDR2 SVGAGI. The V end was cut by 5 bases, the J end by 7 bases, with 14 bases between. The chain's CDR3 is CASSTSDLGEKLFF. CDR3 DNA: TGTGCCAGCAGTACAAGCGACTTGGGTGAAAAACTGTTTTTT.

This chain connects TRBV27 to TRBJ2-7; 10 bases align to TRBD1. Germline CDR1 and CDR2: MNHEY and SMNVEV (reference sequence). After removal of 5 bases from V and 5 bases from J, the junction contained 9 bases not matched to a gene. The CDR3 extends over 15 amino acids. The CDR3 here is CASSTSRQGAHEQYF. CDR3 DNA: TGTGCCAGCAGTACCTCTCGACAGGGGGCCCACGAGCAGTACTTC.

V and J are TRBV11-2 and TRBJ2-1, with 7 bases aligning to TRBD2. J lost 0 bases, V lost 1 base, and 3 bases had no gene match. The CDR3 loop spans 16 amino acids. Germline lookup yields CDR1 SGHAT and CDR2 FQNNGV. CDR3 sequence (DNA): TGTGCCAGCAGCTTAGCGGCGGGGGACTCCTACAATGAGCAGTTCTTC. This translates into CASSLAAGDSYNEQFF.

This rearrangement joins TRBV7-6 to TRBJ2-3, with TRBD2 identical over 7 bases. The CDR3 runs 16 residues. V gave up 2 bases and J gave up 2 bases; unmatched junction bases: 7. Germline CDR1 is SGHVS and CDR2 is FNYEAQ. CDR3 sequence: CASSLRLTSLTDTQYF. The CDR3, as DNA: TGTGCCAGCAGCTTACGGTTGACTAGCCTCACAGATACGCAGTATTTT.

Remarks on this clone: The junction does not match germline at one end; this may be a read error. CDR3 amino acids: CASSITGGSGNTIYF. The CDR3 DNA reads as TGTGCCAGCAGCATAACAGGGGGCTCTGGAAACACCATATATTTT. The chain recombines TRBV7-3 with TRBJ1-3; TRBD1 aligns across 8 bases. This CDR3 has 15 residues. Germline CDR1 SGHTA, CDR2 FQGTGA.

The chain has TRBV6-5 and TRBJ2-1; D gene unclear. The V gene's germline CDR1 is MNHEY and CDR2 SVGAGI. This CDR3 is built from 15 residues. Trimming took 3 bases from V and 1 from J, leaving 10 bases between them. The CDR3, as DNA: TGTGCCAGCAGTTATGGACCGGCTTCCTACAATGAGCAGTTCTTC. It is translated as CASSYGPASYNEQFF.